These 14 T cell receptor beta chains were all obtained from the same sample, sequenced in a study of shared clonotypes between healthy human individuals. CD45RO-negative CD8 cells positively selected for CCR7 made up the naive population, which excluded terminally differentiated effector memory CD45RA+ cells. The protocol was immunoSEQ multiplex PCR, while the TCRdb copy is restricted to in-frame clones and leaves out a portion. This sample has hundreds of thousands of clones, with about 95% found just once. Sequencing was performed on naive CD8+ T cells sorted from blood. The receptors were gathered from a woman aged 25 to 45 in good health.

The chain combines TRBV9 with TRBJ2-5; 8 bases map to TRBD2. Germline CDR1 reads SGDLS; CDR2 reads YYNGEE. This CDR3 is built from 14 residues. The junction had 7 bases not matched to a gene; V was cut back by 4 bases and J by 5 bases. CDR3 loop: CASSPGGGTETQYF. CDR3 DNA: TGTGCCAGCAGCCCGGGGGGGGGCACGGAGACCCAGTACTTC.

The rearrangement uses TRBV27 and TRBJ2-4; D is uncertain. CDR1 is MNHEY, CDR2 SMNVEV, per germline (reference sequence). Trimming shortened V by 0 bases and J by 3 bases, and 0 bases separated the two germline ends. The CDR3 is 12 residues long. The chain's CDR3 is CASSLSKNIQYF. DNA of the CDR3: TGTGCCAGCAGTTTATCCAAAAACATTCAGTACTTC.

Notes on this clone: Other DNA sequences in the same sample also yield this CDR3. The V call is TRBV5-6, the J call TRBJ2-7, with D maybe TRBD1 (6 bases). V was clipped by 1 base and J by 4 bases, with 9 bases between them. CDR3 length equals 13 residues. CDR1 and CDR2 from the germline V gene are SGHDT and YYEEEE. Here the CDR3 reads CASSLSGDYEQYF. The CDR3 DNA reads TGTGCCAGCAGCTTGTCAGGGGATTACGAGCAGTACTTC.

The chain recombines TRBV27 with TRBJ2-7; no reliable D call. CDR1 and CDR2 (germline): MNHEY, SMNVEV (reference sequence). Trimming removed 0 bases from V and 0 bases from J, with 6 bases in between. The length of the CDR3 is 14 residues. CDR3 region: CASSLSSSSYEQYF. CDR3 nucleotide sequence: TGTGCCAGCAGTTTATCGAGTAGCTCCTACGAGCAGTACTTC.

The DNA of the CDR3 is TGTGCCAGCATTCAGGGACTAGCTCAGACCCAGTACTTC. Translating gives CASIQGLAQTQYF. The chain links TRBV2 to TRBJ2-5; 9 nucleotides align to TRBD2. Germline assignment: CDR1 SNHLY and CDR2 FYNNEI. The CDR3 length is 13 residues. J gave up 6 bases and V 7 bases, and 6 bases lay outside the gene matches.

The gene calls are TRBV5-6 and TRBJ2-1, with D tentatively TRBD1 (5 bases). Germline CDR1 is SGHDT and CDR2 is YYEEEE. The V gene lost 2 bases and the J gene lost 4 bases, with 19 bases spanning the gap. There are 17 residues in the CDR3. CDR3 sequence: CASSFFSQGKVYNEQFF. Here the CDR3 DNA reads TGTGCCAGCAGCTTTTTTAGTCAGGGTAAGGTATACAATGAGCAGTTCTTC.

The chain links TRBV27 to TRBJ2-7; tentative D call: TRBD1 (6 bases). Trimming left V 6 bases short and J 2 bases short, with 11 bases between. The V gene's germline CDR1 is MNHEY and CDR2 SMNVEV (reference sequence). The CDR3 is 13 amino acids. The CDR3 sequence is CASSPDRTYEQYF. As DNA, the CDR3 is TGTGCCAGCAGCCCCGACAGGACCTACGAGCAGTACTTC.

This clone was detected once. J is TRBJ1-1 and V is TRBV27; D unresolved. The CDR3 runs 14 residues. Germline V CDR1 and CDR2: MNHEY, SMNVEV (reference sequence). The V end was cut by 3 bases, the J end by 5 bases, with 13 bases between. In DNA, the CDR3 is TGTGCCAGCAGTTTGATTGCGAGGGATACTGAAGCTTTCTTT. It yields the protein CASSLIARDTEAFF.

The chain employs TRBV6-9 and TRBJ2-2; D ambiguous. The germline V gene has CDR1 MNHGY and CDR2 SVAAGI. This CDR3 contains 15 residues. The V and J ends lost 3 bases and 4 bases respectively, with 12 bases between them. This chain's CDR3 is CASSYSSGFTGELFF. The CDR3 DNA is TGTGCCAGCAGTTACTCGTCCGGGTTCACCGGGGAGCTGTTTTTT.

About this clone: This specimen includes other DNA sequences encoding the same CDR3. The V gene is TRBV27, the J gene TRBJ2-7, with TRBD2 identical over 11 bases. From germline, CDR1 is MNHEY and CDR2 SMNVEV (reference sequence). This CDR3 spans 15 amino acids. The V and J ends lost 5 bases and 2 bases, in that order; junction bases with no gene match: 5. CDR3 coding DNA: TGTGCCAGCAGTCACGGGACTAGCGGAACCTACGAGCAGTACTTC. Its protein product is CASSHGTSGTYEQYF.

Note on this clone: Different DNA sequences within this sample yield the same CDR3. The chain recombines TRBV5-4 with TRBJ1-1; a weak D match, TRBD1 (5 bases). This CDR3 comprises 12 residues. V lost 1 base and J 11 bases, leaving 12 bases between the germline ends. Per germline, CDR1 SGHNT and CDR2 YYREEE (reference sequence). In nucleotides, the CDR3 is TGTGCCAGCAGCTTGACGGGAGGGGAGGCTTTCTTT. Translation gives CASSLTGGEAFF.

V usage is TRBV19 and J usage is TRBJ1-1; D uncertain. The CDR3 totals 13 residues. Germline CDR1 is LNHDA and CDR2 is SQIVND (reference sequence). Trimming took 3 bases from V and 0 from J, leaving 5 bases between them. The CDR3 protein is CASSMTMNTEAFF. The CDR3 DNA follows: TGTGCCAGTAGTATGACCATGAACACTGAAGCTTTCTTT.

The chain employs TRBV10-2 and TRBJ2-1; 7 bases match TRBD2. The ends lost 6 bases at V and 5 bases at J; junction bases unmatched: 4. CDR3 length: 13 residues. In germline, CDR1 is WSHSY, CDR2 SAAADI. The chain's CDR3 is CASRYTSDNEQFF. The CDR3, as DNA: TGCGCCAGCAGATACACTAGCGACAATGAGCAGTTCTTC.

The rearrangement links TRBV27 to TRBJ2-1; 9 nucleotides agree with TRBD1. Germline V CDR1 and CDR2: MNHEY, SMNVEV (reference sequence). This CDR3 contains 15 residues. V lost 2 bases and J lost 7; bases outside the gene matches: 6. The CDR3 DNA reads TGTGCCAGCAGTTTAAACAGGGGGCACGCGAATGAGCAGTTCTTC. Its translation: CASSLNRGHANEQFF.